A single sample gave rise to the 5 T cell receptor beta chains below, sequenced in a study of post-analysis software for immune sequencing data. Unique molecular identifiers were present in the TCR beta cDNA libraries. MiXCR was run by TCRdb on the PCR reads, yielding one entry per CDR3 protein. The table has roughly 800,000 distinct CDR3 sequences, about 50% seen once. These TCRs' antigens remain unknown. Regarding the study as a whole: Four to six TRBV segments were more frequent in patients than controls; TRBV5-6, TRBV5-1 and TRBV20-1 belonged to this group.

Sample: blood. The receptors were gathered from a girl aged 10 to 17 with multiple sclerosis.

This clonotype was picked up one time. The chain couples TRBV7-2 to TRBJ2-6; no reliable D call. The CDR3 is made up of 18 amino acids. In germline, CDR1 is SGHTA, CDR2 FQGNSA. Trimming stripped 2 bases from V and 0 bases from J, with 14 bases between. CDR3 coding DNA: TGTGCCAGCAGCTTAAGTCCAGGCCCCAGCTCTGGGGCCAACGTCCTGACTTTC. It specifies CASSLSPGPSSGANVLTF. The full variable domain, completed using reference TRBV7-2 and TRBJ2-6, is GAGVSQSPSNKVTEKGKDVELRCDPISGHTALYWYRQSLGQGLEFLIYFQGNSAPDKSGLPSDRFSAERTGGSVSTLTIQRTQQEDSAVYLCASSLSPGPSSGANVLTFGAGSRLTVL.

V gene TRBV7-2 combines with J gene TRBJ2-3, with D uncertain. The CDR3 length is 13 residues. Germline CDR1 is SGHTA and CDR2 is FQGNSA. Trimming shortened V by 7 bases and J by 6 bases, and 14 bases separated the two germline ends. This CDR3 is CASKNFIDDTQYF. CDR3 nucleotides: TGTGCCAGCAAAAATTTCATAGACGATACGCAGTATTTT.

The gene calls are TRBV5-1 and TRBJ2-5, with TRBD1 as a possible D gene (6 bases). The J call may be incorrect, as the DNA end agrees better with TRBJ2-7. There are 17 residues in the CDR3. Germline CDR1 is SGHRS and CDR2 is YFSETQ. CDR3: CASSYTGTKGRFAEQYF. In DNA, the CDR3 is TGCGCCAGCAGCTATACCGGGACAAAGGGTCGGTTTGCCGAGCAGTACTTC.

This clonotype occurred a few times. The rearrangement uses TRBV20-1 and TRBJ2-1, with a tentative D call TRBD1 (6 bases). The CDR3 runs to 13 residues. Germline-derived CDR1 and CDR2 are DFQATT and SNEGSKA (reference sequence). The V end lost 6 bases, the J end lost 12 bases, and 21 bases lay between the germline ends. In DNA form, the CDR3 reads TGCAGTGCCCCCCAGGGGCCGCAGGGCGGGCAGTTCTTC. It translates to CSAPQGPQGGQFF.

This clonotype was recorded a few times. The chain uses TRBV7-2 and TRBJ2-1; D tentatively fits TRBD1 or TRBD2 (6 bases each). Per the germline V gene, CDR1 is SGHTA and CDR2 is FQGNSA. Trimming took off 7 bases at V and 6 bases at J, with 19 bases between the two ends. This CDR3 contains 15 residues. The CDR3 DNA follows: TGTGCCAGCACCTCGTCGGGGGCCCTAGGCAATGAGCAGTTCTTC. Translating it yields CASTSSGALGNEQFF.